This TCR beta chain is from a study of blood T cell repertoires in COVID-19. Study summary: Collection of acute and convalescent COVID-19 samples took place in the United States, Italy and Spain. T cells, B-cell-depleted T cells, or PBMCs provided the cDNA or gDNA that served as material.

This clone appeared once. V lost 8 bases and J lost 4; bases outside the gene matches: 5. CDR3 length: 14 residues. Per the germline V gene, CDR1 is SNHLY and CDR2 is FYNNEI. Per the original methods: Estimates of nucleated cell counts were drawn from the amplification of reference gene primers. TCRdb keeps only in-frame clones here, not all; method: immunoSEQ multiplex PCR. That table is the source of V, J and clone size, and D and trimming were worked out from the DNA. The profile shows some 160,000 clones, roughly 78% of them singletons. The chain links TRBV2 to TRBJ1-3; 10 bases line up with TRBD1. The TCR originated in a man between 65 and 79 years old with active or convalescent COVID-19. The sample was peripheral blood. The CDR3 here is CASRSTGGGNTIYF. CDR3 in DNA: TGTGCCAGCCGATCGACAGGGGGCGGAAACACCATATATTTT.